This T cell receptor beta chain is from a study of read filtering for tumor transcriptome and immune sequencing. Germline CDR1 MNHEY, CDR2 SVGEGT. V dropped 4 bases and J dropped 3; count of bases not matched to a gene: 3. This CDR3 contains 15 residues. From roughly 390 ng of RNA, a library with molecular barcoded alpha/delta and beta/gamma adaptors was made. TCRdb analysed the reads with MiXCR anew, one entry per CDR3 protein. Here the sample spans about 130,000 distinct CDR3 sequences, roughly 13% being singletons. This clonotype was recorded at least ten times. Material: a population of CD138-negative cells sorted from bone marrow. The chain combines TRBV6-2 or TRBV6-3 with TRBJ2-7, with TRBD2 identical over 13 bases. This sequence was found in a donor aged 40 or over with multiple myeloma. CDR3: CASSSGLAGDYEQYF. For the CDR3, the DNA is TGTGCCAGCAGTTCAGGACTAGCGGGAGACTACGAGCAGTACTTC.